Sequencing of this T cell receptor beta chain was carried out in a study of OX40 agonist ivuxolimab in advanced cancers. Study as a whole: The study gave patients intravenous ivuxolimab at 0.01 to 10 mg/kg every 2 weeks. The dose-escalation cohort was about 80% male, with a mean age of around 60 years, ranging about 23 to 90. The study, taken as a whole, reports: The 0.1-3.0 mg/kg partial responders had among the lowest clonal expansion. More expanded clones were found, on average, in CD8+ than in CD4+ T cells.

Note on this clone: Its matching antigen is unknown.

Generated by immunoSEQ multiplex PCR, the TCRdb table keeps only in-frame clones and is missing some. The sample yields 60,000 or so clones, 85% to 95% seen once. The CDR3 loop spans 12 amino acids. Trimming took off 4 bases at V and 5 bases at J, with 9 bases between the two ends. Germline V lookup: CDR1 MNHEY, CDR2 SVGAGI. This TCR was sampled from an adult with an advanced solid tumor such as melanoma, head and neck, liver or kidney cancer. The chain employs TRBV6-5 and TRBJ2-7, with a weak D call TRBD1 (5 bases). Sequenced here: CD4+ or CD8+ T cells sorted from blood, sampled in a trial of the OX40 agonist ivuxolimab. The CDR3 DNA reads TGTGCCAGCAGTTCCCCCAGGGACGAGCAGTACTTC. Its protein is CASSSPRDEQYF.